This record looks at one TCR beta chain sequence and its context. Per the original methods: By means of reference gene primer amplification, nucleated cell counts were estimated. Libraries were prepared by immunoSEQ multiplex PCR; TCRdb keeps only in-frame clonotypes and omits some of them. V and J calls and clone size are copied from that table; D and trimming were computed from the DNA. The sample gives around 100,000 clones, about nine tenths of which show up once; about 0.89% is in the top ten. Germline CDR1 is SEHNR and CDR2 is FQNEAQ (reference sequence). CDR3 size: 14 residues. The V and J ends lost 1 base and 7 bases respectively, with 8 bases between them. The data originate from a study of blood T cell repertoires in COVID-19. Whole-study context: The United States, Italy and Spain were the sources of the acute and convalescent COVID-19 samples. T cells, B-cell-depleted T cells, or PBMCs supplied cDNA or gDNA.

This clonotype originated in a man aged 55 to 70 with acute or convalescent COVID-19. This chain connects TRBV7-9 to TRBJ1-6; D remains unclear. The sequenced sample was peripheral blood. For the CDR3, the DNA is TGTGCCAGCAGCTTAGTTAGCGCGAATTCACCCCTCCACTTT. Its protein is CASSLVSANSPLHF.